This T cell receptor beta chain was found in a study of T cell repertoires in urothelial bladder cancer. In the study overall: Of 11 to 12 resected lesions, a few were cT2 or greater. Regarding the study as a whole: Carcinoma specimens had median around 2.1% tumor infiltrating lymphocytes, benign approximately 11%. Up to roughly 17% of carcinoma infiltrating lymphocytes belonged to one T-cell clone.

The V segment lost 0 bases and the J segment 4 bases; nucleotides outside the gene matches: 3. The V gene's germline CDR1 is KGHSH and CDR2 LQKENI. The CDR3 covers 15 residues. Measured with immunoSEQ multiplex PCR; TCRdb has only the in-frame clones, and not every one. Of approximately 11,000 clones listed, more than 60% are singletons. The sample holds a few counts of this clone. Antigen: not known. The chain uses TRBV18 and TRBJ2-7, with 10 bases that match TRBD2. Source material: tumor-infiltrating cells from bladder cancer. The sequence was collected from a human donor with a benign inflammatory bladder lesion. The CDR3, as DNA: TGTGCCAGCTCACCACCCACTAGCGGGATTTACGAGCAGTACTTC. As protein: CASSPPTSGIYEQYF.